This T cell receptor (beta chain) was sequenced during a study of T cell changes during pregnancy in multiple sclerosis. The data were produced by immunoSEQ multiplex PCR, yet TCRdb's version contains in-frame clones alone and is incomplete. The top ten clones hold 1% to 1.5% of a sample with some 55,000 clones, about 91% of them seen once. The CDR3 sequence is 15 residues long. V lost 5 bases to trimming and J lost 6 bases; unmatched junction nucleotides: 9. Germline V gene lookup returns CDR1 LNHDA and CDR2 SQIVND (reference sequence). Sequenced here: peripheral blood, sampled after pregnancy. The chain joins TRBV19 to TRBJ1-2, with 10 bases that match TRBD1. The source is a female donor in good health, enrolled as a control in a pregnancy study. The CDR3 coding sequence is TGTGCCAGTAGTGCGGGAGAGACAGGGGGCGATGGCTACACCTTC. Amino acid sequence: CASSAGETGGDGYTF.